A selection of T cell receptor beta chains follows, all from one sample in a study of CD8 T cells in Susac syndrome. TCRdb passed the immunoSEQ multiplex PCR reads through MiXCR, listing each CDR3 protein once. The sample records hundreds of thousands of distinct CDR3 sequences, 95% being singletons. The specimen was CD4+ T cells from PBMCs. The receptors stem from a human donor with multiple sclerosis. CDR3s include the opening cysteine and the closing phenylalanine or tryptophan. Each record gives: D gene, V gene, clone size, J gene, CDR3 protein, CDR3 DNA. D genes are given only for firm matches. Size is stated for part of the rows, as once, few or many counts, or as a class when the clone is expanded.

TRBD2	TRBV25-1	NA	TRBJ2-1	CASTGLAGLGHEQFF	TGTGCCAGCACCGGACTAGCGGGACTGGGCCATGAGCAGTTCTTC
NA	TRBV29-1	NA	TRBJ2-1	CSVDGAGTYNEQFF	TGCAGCGTGGACGGGGCGGGGACATACAATGAGCAGTTCTTC
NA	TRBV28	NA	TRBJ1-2	CASGYYGYTF	TGTGCCAGCGGATACTATGGCTACACCTTC
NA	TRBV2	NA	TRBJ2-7	CASSQSYRPSEEQYF	TGTGCCAGCAGTCAATCCTACCGCCCATCGGAAGAGCAGTACTTC
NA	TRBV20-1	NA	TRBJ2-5	CSARVVGGGGQTQYF	TGCAGTGCTAGAGTGGTGGGGGGCGGAGGTCAGACCCAGTACTTC
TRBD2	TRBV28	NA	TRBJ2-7	CASSLSSGAVYEQYF	TGTGCCAGCAGTTTATCCAGCGGGGCCGTCTACGAGCAGTACTTC
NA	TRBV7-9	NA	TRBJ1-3	CASSQDPGNTIYF	TGTGCCAGCAGCCAGGACCCTGGAAACACCATATATTTT
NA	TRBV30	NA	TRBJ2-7	CAFRDGNSYEQYF	TGTGCCTTCCGGGACGGGAACTCCTACGAGCAGTACTTC
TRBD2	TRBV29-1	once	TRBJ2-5	CSVGAGGPQETQYF	TGCAGCGTGGGAGCGGGGGGGCCCCAAGAGACCCAGTACTTC
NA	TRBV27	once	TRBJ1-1	CASMSSTFRSNTEAFF	TGTGCCAGCATGTCCTCAACCTTCCGATCTAACACTGAAGCTTTCTTT
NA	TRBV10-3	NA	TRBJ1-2	CAISEGTPNYGYTF	TGTGCCATCAGTGAGGGGACACCCAACTATGGCTACACCTTC
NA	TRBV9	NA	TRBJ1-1	CASSVDPVGRIKTEAFF	TGTGCCAGCAGCGTAGACCCGGTGGGCAGGATTAAGACTGAAGCTTTCTTT
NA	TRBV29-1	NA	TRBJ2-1	CSVELVKRGEQFF	TGCAGCGTTGAATTGGTAAAGAGGGGTGAGCAGTTCTTC
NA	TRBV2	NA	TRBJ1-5	CASSPGYSNQPQHF	TGTGCCAGCAGTCCCGGATATAGCAATCAGCCCCAGCATTTT
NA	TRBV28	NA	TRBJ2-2	CASRLAGGELFF	TGTGCCAGCAGACTAGCCGGCGGGGAGCTGTTTTTT
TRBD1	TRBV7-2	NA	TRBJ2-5	CASSLPSAGGQETQYF	TGTGCCAGCAGCTTACCCTCGGCAGGGGGTCAAGAGACCCAGTACTTC
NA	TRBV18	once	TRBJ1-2	CASSPGQGPYGYTF	TGTGCCAGCTCACCAGGACAAGGGCCCTATGGCTACACCTTC
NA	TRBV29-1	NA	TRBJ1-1	CRVRRLNTEAFF	TGCAGGGTGAGAAGGCTGAACACTGAAGCTTTCTTT
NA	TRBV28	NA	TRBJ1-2	CASSAPRVGGYGYTF	TGTGCCAGCAGTGCCCCCAGGGTCGGGGGCTATGGCTACACCTTC
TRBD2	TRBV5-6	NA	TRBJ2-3	CASSFGAGVRSDTQYF	TGTGCCAGCAGCTTCGGAGCGGGGGTGAGATCAGATACGCAGTATTTT
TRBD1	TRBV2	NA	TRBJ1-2	CASSSDRDYGYTF	TGTGCCAGCAGTTCAGACAGGGACTATGGCTACACCTTC
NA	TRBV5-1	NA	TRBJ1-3	CASSLWSTSGNTIYF	TGCGCCAGCAGCTTGTGGAGCACCTCTGGAAACACCATATATTTT
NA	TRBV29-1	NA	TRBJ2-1	CSVASGYNEQFF	TGCAGCGTTGCATCGGGTTACAATGAGCAGTTCTTC
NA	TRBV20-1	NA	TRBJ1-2	CSADLQFVNNYGYTF	TGCAGTGCTGACCTACAGTTCGTTAATAACTATGGCTACACCTTC
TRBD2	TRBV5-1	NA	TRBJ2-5	CASSISGSGEQETQYF	TGCGCCAGCAGCATTAGCGGGAGCGGAGAACAAGAGACCCAGTACTTC
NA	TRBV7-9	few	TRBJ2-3	CASSSGQYTDTQYF	TGTGCCAGCAGCTCCGGACAGTACACAGATACGCAGTATTTT
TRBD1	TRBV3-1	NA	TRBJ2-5	CASSRQGAWGETQYF	TGTGCCAGCAGCCGACAGGGGGCTTGGGGAGAGACCCAGTACTTC
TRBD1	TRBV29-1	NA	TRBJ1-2	CSVVSAGGDGYTF	TGCAGCGTTGTGTCGGCAGGGGGCGATGGCTACACCTTC
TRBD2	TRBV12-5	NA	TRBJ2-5	CASGPRGGETQYF	TGTGCTAGTGGACCCCGGGGGGGCGAGACCCAGTACTTC
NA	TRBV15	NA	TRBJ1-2	CATSRDYEGTNYGYTF	TGTGCCACCAGCAGAGATTATGAGGGTACTAACTATGGCTACACCTTC
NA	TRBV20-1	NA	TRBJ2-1	CSAASRRYNEQFF	TGCAGTGCCGCAAGCAGAAGATACAATGAGCAGTTCTTC
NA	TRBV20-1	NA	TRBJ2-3	CSARVGSTDTQYF	TGCAGTGCTAGGGTCGGGAGCACAGATACGCAGTATTTT
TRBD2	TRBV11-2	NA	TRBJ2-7	CASSLLPPSSGPSWEQYF	TGTGCCAGCAGTCTACTCCCTCCCTCTAGCGGGCCGTCGTGGGAGCAGTACTTC
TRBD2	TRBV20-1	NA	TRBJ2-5	CSAGLAGALRGETQYF	TGCAGTGCTGGACTAGCGGGAGCTTTGAGGGGAGAGACCCAGTACTTC
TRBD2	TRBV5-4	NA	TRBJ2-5	CASRQSLAGGRETQYF	TGTGCCAGCAGACAGTCCCTAGCGGGGGGGCGAGAGACCCAGTACTTC
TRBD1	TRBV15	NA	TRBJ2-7	CATSRPGQGTHEQYF	TGTGCCACCAGCAGACCGGGACAGGGTACCCACGAGCAGTACTTC
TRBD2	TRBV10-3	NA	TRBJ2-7	CAIRGTTEEQYF	TGTGCCATCAGGGGGACTACAGAGGAGCAGTACTTC
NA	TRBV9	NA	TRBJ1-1	CASSPSTDGREAFF	TGTGCCAGCAGCCCATCGACGGACGGCCGCGAAGCTTTCTTT
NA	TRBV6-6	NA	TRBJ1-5	CASSRSAGEGNQPQHF	TGTGCCAGCAGCCGATCGGCGGGGGAGGGCAATCAGCCCCAGCATTTT
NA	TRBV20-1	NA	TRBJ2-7	CSAEPEGAYEQYF	TGCAGTGCTGAGCCGGAGGGGGCCTACGAGCAGTACTTC
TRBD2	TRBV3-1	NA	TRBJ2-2	CASSQEGRRASGYTGELFF	TGTGCCAGCAGCCAAGAGGGTCGGAGGGCTAGCGGTTACACCGGGGAGCTGTTTTTT
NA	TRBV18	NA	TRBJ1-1	CASSPGANTEAFF	TGTGCCAGCTCACCGGGGGCGAACACTGAAGCTTTCTTT
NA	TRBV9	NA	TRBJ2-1	CASSGQFSYNEQFF	TGTGCCAGCAGTGGACAGTTCAGCTACAATGAGCAGTTCTTC
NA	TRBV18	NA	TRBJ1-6	CASSPLGVGNNSPLHF	TGTGCCAGCTCACCACTTGGGGTAGGGAACAATTCACCCCTCCACTTT
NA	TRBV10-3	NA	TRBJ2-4	CAISESGVRGNIQYF	TGTGCCATCAGTGAGTCAGGGGTACGGGGAAACATTCAGTACTTC
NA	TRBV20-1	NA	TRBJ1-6	CSARDLGSARPLHF	TGCAGTGCTAGAGATCTAGGCTCAGCAAGACCCCTCCACTTT
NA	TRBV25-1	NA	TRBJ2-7	CASSGPTTYEQYF	TGTGCCAGCAGTGGGCCCACCACCTACGAGCAGTACTTC
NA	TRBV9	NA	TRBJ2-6	CASSVAGAGANVLTF	TGTGCCAGCAGCGTAGCAGGGGCTGGGGCCAACGTCCTGACTTTC
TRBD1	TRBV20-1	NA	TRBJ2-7	CSARTGGKIEQYF	TGCAGTGCTAGGACAGGGGGAAAGATCGAGCAGTACTTC
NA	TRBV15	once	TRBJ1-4	CATSRGGSATNEKLFF	TGTGCCACCAGCAGAGGAGGTTCTGCAACTAATGAAAAACTGTTTTTT
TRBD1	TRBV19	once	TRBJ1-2	CASTAQGPYGYTF	TGTGCCAGTACCGCACAGGGGCCCTATGGCTACACCTTC